Below, 8 T cell receptor beta chains from the same sample are listed, as sequenced in a study of tumor and adjacent non-tumor tissue in lung cancer. TCRbeta libraries were built with three rounds of nested PCR, modified from ARM-PCR. One entry per CDR3 protein results from TCRdb running MiXCR on the multiplex PCR reads. The repertoire holds 100,000 or so distinct CDR3 sequences, with approximately 65% as singletons. The template was RNA from unsorted bulk tissue. The normal lung tissue was taken more than 3 cm from the tumor edge. Source material: distant non-tumor lung tissue. The source of these receptors is a man aged 25-45 years with non-small cell lung cancer.

The rearrangement links TRBV11-2 to TRBJ1-1; D call uncertain. Between the trimmed V and J ends, which lost 2 bases and 3 bases, there was a span of 13 bases. The CDR3 runs to 15 residues. CDR1 and CDR2 (germline): SGHAT, FQNNGV. The CDR3 sequence: CASSLSLRVDTEAFF. The CDR3 nucleotides are TGTGCCAGCAGCTTATCACTCCGGGTGGACACTGAAGCTTTCTTT. The entire variable domain, with the rest obtained from reference TRBV11-2 and TRBJ1-1, is as follows: EAGVAQSPRYKIIEKRQSVAFWCNPISGHATLYWYQQILGQGPKLLIQFQNNGVVDDSQLPKDRFSAERLKGVDSTLKIQPAKLEDSAVYLCASSLSLRVDTEAFFGQGTRLTVV.

This clonotype was seen a handful of times. The junction and the germline gene differ at one end; a read error may be behind it. The rearrangement links TRBV6-2 or TRBV6-3 to TRBJ2-7; TRBD2 matches at 10 bases. Germline CDR1 reads MNHEY; CDR2 reads SVGEGT. The CDR3 runs to 15 residues. The CDR3 sequence is CACSRIAGGSYEQYF. The CDR3 coding sequence is TGTGCCTGCAGTCGGATAGCGGGGGGATCGTACGAGCAGTACTTC.

Remarks on this clonotype: The junction departs from the called germline gene at one end, perhaps through a read error. The V call is TRBV11-2, the J call TRBJ2-2, with 7 bases lining up with TRBD1. The CDR3 extends over 13 amino acids. CDR1 is SGHAT and CDR2 is FQNNGV in the germline V gene. CDR3 nucleotides: TGTTCCAGCAGTAGACAGGGCACCGGGGAGCTGTTTTTT. Amino acid sequence: CSSSRQGTGELFF.

With respect to this clonotype: At one boundary the junction diverges from the germline segment, which might be a read error. This chain connects TRBV11-2 to TRBJ2-3, with D tentatively TRBD1 or TRBD2 (5 bases each). Germline CDR1 and CDR2: SGHAT and FQNNGV. CDR3 length equals 15 residues. CDR3: CSSCLGAVRADTQYF. CDR3 nucleotides: TGTTCCAGCTGCTTAGGGGCCGTGCGGGCGGATACGCAGTATTTT.

The sample holds a few counts of this clonotype. The V and J genes are TRBV5-1 and TRBJ2-1; 7 bases agree with TRBD1. In germline, CDR1 is SGHRS, CDR2 YFSETQ. The CDR3 contains 15 residues. With 2 bases clipped from V and 6 bases from J, the junction kept 8 bases outside the gene matches. This chain's CDR3 is CASSFDRVHSNEQFF. The DNA of the CDR3 is TGCGCCAGCAGCTTCGACAGGGTTCACAGCAATGAGCAGTTCTTC.

Concerning this clonotype itself: A read error may be the cause here, since a much bigger clone is one base away. The CDR3 reads CAISEWWGNYGYSF. CDR3 nucleotides: TGTGCCATCAGTGAGTGGTGGGGGAACTATGGCTACAGCTTC. This chain uses TRBV10-3 with TRBJ1-2, with D possibly TRBD1 on 5 matching bases. The germline V gene encodes CDR1 ENHRY and CDR2 SYGVKD. The CDR3 loop spans 14 amino acids.

This clonotype was recorded a few times. In this CDR3 the conserved last residue, phenylalanine or tryptophan, is missing, so a read error is likely. The chain combines TRBV6-5 with TRBJ2-3; D is ambiguous. The CDR3 consists of 12 residues. Germline assignment: CDR1 MNHEY and CDR2 SVGAGI. V was shortened by 2 bases and J by 6 bases, with 6 bases between the two germline ends. The CDR3, as DNA: TGTGCCAGCAGTTACGTCGGGGATACGCAGTATCTT. Amino acids: CASSYVGDTQYL.

V usage is TRBV5-1 and J usage is TRBJ1-4; TRBD1 is a possible D gene (5 bases). The germline gives CDR1 SGHRS, CDR2 YFSETQ. This CDR3 spans 19 amino acids. V lost 1 base and J 3 bases, leaving 22 bases between the germline ends. The DNA for the CDR3 is TGCGCCAGCAGCTTGAAGGGGCTCTCTGGGGCTCGGGCTAATGAAAAACTGTTTTTT. Its protein product is CASSLKGLSGARANEKLFF.